Given below is one T cell receptor (beta chain) in context. Its antigen is still unknown. Trimming removed 2 bases from V and 3 bases from J, with 13 bases in between. The CDR3 extends over 15 amino acids. CDR1 and CDR2 from the germline V gene are LGHNA and YNFKEQ. Only in-frame clones appear in the TCRdb table, and some are missing; sequencing was by immunoSEQ multiplex PCR. Counted here are 25,000 to 35,000 clones, 85% to 95% occurring once; the ten biggest clones make up 2% to 2.5%. The time point denotes: newly diagnosed, previously untreated cHL patient sample. Newly diagnosed, untreated classical Hodgkin lymphoma PBMCs provided comparison. The sample comes from a study of PD-1 blockade in classical Hodgkin lymphoma. Overall study findings and caveats: Healthy donors reportedly exceeded newly diagnosed patients in baseline TCR diversity. The repertoire differences lack a defined cause, possibly disease activity or prior therapy.

This chain uses TRBV4-2 with TRBJ1-1; D ambiguous. Source material: peripheral blood mononuclear cells (PBMCs). The sequence came from a human donor with classical Hodgkin lymphoma. The CDR3 region has the DNA TGTGCCAGCAGCCAAACGACAAGGGCCGACACTGAAGCTTTCTTT. Its translation is CASSQTTRADTEAFF.